Sequencing of this T cell receptor beta chain was carried out in a study of blood T cell repertoires in COVID-19. For the study at large: Samples came from the United States, Italy and Spain, spanning acute and convalescent COVID-19. PBMCs, B-cell-depleted T cells, or T cells were the source of the cDNA or gDNA that made up the material.

This clone was seen only once. Trimming removed 2 bases at V and 3 bases at J, with 11 bases between. The germline CDR1 and CDR2 sequences are SGHRS and YFSETQ. This CDR3 is built from 14 residues. Under the authors' procedure: Estimation of nucleated cell counts was performed using reference gene primer amplification. Sequenced by immunoSEQ multiplex PCR; TCRdb stores in-frame clones only, minus some. V, J and clone size are taken as reported in that table, and D and trimming were inferred from the DNA itself. The repertoire holds under 300,000 clones, approximately 80% seen once, with roughly 4% in the top ten.

What was sequenced was peripheral blood. This chain uses TRBV5-1 with TRBJ1-1; tentatively, D is TRBD1 (5 bases). The receptor was isolated from a woman in her thirties or forties with active or convalescent COVID-19. The CDR3 sequence is CASSFRQGDTEAFF. The CDR3 nucleotides read TGCGCCAGCAGCTTCCGGCAGGGTGACACTGAAGCTTTCTTT.